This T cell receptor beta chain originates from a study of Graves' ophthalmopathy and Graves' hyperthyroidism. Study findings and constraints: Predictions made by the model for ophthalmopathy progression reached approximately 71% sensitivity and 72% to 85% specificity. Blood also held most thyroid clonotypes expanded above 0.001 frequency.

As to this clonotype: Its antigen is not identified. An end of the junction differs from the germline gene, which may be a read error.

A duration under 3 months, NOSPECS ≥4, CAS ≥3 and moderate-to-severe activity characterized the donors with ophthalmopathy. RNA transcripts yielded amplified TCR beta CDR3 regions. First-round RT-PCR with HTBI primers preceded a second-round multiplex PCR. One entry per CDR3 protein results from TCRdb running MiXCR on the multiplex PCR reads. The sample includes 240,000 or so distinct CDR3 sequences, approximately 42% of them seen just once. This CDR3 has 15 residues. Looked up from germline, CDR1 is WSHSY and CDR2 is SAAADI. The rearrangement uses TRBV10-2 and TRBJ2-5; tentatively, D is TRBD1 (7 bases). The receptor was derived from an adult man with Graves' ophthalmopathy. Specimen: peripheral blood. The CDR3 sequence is CASSTRGAPVKTQYF. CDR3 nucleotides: TGTGCCAGCAGTACCAGGGGGGCGCCGGTAAAGACCCAGTACTTC.